Listed here is a single TCR beta chain. How the authors handled the data: Amplifying reference gene primers gave estimates of nucleated cell counts. Libraries were prepared by immunoSEQ multiplex PCR; TCRdb keeps only in-frame clonotypes and omits some of them. D and trimming come from the DNA, and the V and J calls and clone size come from that table. The profile shows roughly 100,000 clones, around four fifths of them singletons. The data are from a study of blood T cell repertoires in COVID-19. Study background: COVID-19 samples collected from the United States, Italy and Spain covered acute and convalescent phases. Sources were T cells, B-cell-depleted T cells, or PBMCs; the material itself was cDNA or gDNA.

Trimming cost V 0 bases and J 6 bases; bases outside gene matches: 5. The CDR3 totals 15 residues. Germline assignment: CDR1 SGHRS and CDR2 YFSETQ. The source is a human donor in a cohort sampled during active COVID-19. The genes are TRBV5-1 and TRBJ1-2, with 10 bases that match TRBD1. Sequencing input: peripheral blood. CDR3 loop: CASSLGDRGPDGYTF. Written as DNA, the CDR3 is TGCGCCAGCAGCTTGGGTGACAGGGGGCCAGATGGCTACACCTTC.